Listed below are T cell receptor beta chains from one sample, sequenced in a study of T cell responses to AZD1222 COVID-19 vaccine. The table came from immunoSEQ multiplex PCR; TCRdb's copy has only in-frame clones and leaves some out. The table has 40,000 to 60,000 clones, roughly 85% seen once. Sequenced here: peripheral blood, sampled 28 days after the second AZD1222 dose. These TCRs come from an adult who received the AZD1222 COVID-19 vaccine. CDR3s include the opening cysteine and the closing phenylalanine or tryptophan. Each record gives: V gene, J gene, D gene, clone size, CDR3 DNA, CDR3 protein. The D gene is left open where the match is weak. Size tells how often a clone was seen (once, few, many) or the class of an expanded clone, and some rows leave it out.

>TRBV3-1/TRBV3-2|TRBJ2-1|-|-
TGTGCCAGCAGCCGCAGGGGCTATGAGCAGTTCTTC
CASSRRGYEQFF
>TRBV3-1/TRBV3-2|TRBJ2-2|-|-
TGTGCCAGCAGCCAATCGGCCGGGGAGCTGTTTTTT
CASSQSAGELFF
>TRBV14|TRBJ1-1|TRBD1|-
TGTGCCAGCAGCCCCCGGGACAGGGCCACTGAAGCTTTCTTT
CASSPRDRATEAFF
>TRBV12-3/TRBV12-4|TRBJ1-5|-|-
TGTGCCAGCAGTTTAGGGGTAGATCAGCCCCAGCATTTT
CASSLGVDQPQHF
>TRBV5-8|TRBJ2-7|TRBD2|-
TGTGCCAGCAGCAGTCAGCGGGAGGGCCCGGACGAGCAGTACTTC
CASSSQREGPDEQYF
>TRBV29-1|TRBJ1-5|-|-
TGCAGCGTTCTACTAGGCAATCAGCCCCAGCATTTT
CSVLLGNQPQHF
>TRBV29-1|TRBJ2-3|-|few
TGCAGCGTAAAACAGGGTGGGAGTCTAGATACGCAGTATTTT
CSVKQGGSLDTQYF
>TRBV19|TRBJ2-7|-|-
TGTGCCAGTAGTGGGAACAGGGGAGGCAACTACGAGCAGTACTTC
CASSGNRGGNYEQYF
>TRBV28|TRBJ1-4|TRBD1|-
TGTGCCAGCAGTGGGGACAGGGGGCTTGGGGCAACTAATGAAAAACTGTTTTTT
CASSGDRGLGATNEKLFF
>TRBV29-1|TRBJ1-4|-|-
TGCAGCGTTGAAGATAACAATGAAAAACTGTTTTTT
CSVEDNNEKLFF
>TRBV4-3|TRBJ2-2|TRBD2|-
TGCGCCAGCAGCCAAGGTTCGCTAGCGGGATGGGGGACCGGGGAGCTGTTTTTT
CASSQGSLAGWGTGELFF
>TRBV6-5|TRBJ1-2|-|-
TGTGCCACGCGCGCGGACTCAGGGACGTTTTTGGGCTACACCTTC
CATRADSGTFLGYTF
>TRBV19|TRBJ2-3|-|-
TGTGCCAGTAGTATAGGGGCAGGGATGGATACGCAGTATTTT
CASSIGAGMDTQYF
>TRBV5-6|TRBJ2-2|-|-
TGTGCCAGCAGCTCTTTAGCCGGGGAGCTGTTTTTT
CASSSLAGELFF
>TRBV6-5|TRBJ2-5|TRBD2|-
TGTGCCAGCAGTTACCCAGCGGGGGAAGAGACCCAGTACTTC
CASSYPAGEETQYF
>TRBV29-1|TRBJ2-1|-|-
TGCAGCGTTCGCGAGGGGGTCCCCTACAATGAGCAGTTCTTC
CSVREGVPYNEQFF
>TRBV2|TRBJ2-5|TRBD2|-
TGTGCCAGCAGCCGGGAGGGCGGGAGAAGAGAAGAGACCCAGTACTTC
CASSREGGRREETQYF
>TRBV30|TRBJ2-2|-|-
TGTGCCTGGAGGCGGTCGAACACCGGGGAGCTGTTTTTT
CAWRRSNTGELFF
>TRBV27|TRBJ2-7|-|-
TGTGCCAGCAGTTGGGACGGTACCTACGAGCAGTACTTC
CASSWDGTYEQYF
>TRBV9|TRBJ2-3|TRBD2|-
TGTGCCAGCAGCGTATCCCTGACTAGCGGGAGGGCAACAGATACGCAGTATTTT
CASSVSLTSGRATDTQYF
>TRBV5-1|TRBJ2-2|TRBD2|-
TGCGCCAGCAGCTTGTTAGCGGGAGAGAACACCGGGGAGCTGTTTTTT
CASSLLAGENTGELFF
>TRBV5-4|TRBJ2-4|-|-
TGTGCCAGCAGCTTGGTTGGTAGTACGGACATTCAGTACTTC
CASSLVGSTDIQYF
>TRBV19|TRBJ2-7|-|-
TGTGCCAGTAGTATAAGAACAGGGAGCGCCGACGAGCAGTACTTC
CASSIRTGSADEQYF
>TRBV6-5|TRBJ2-1|-|-
TGTGCCAGTACCCTCGGTTATAACAATGAGCAGTTCTTC
CASTLGYNNEQFF
>TRBV2|TRBJ2-3|-|-
TGTGCCAGCAGTGGGACAGTTAGCACAGATACGCAGTATTTT
CASSGTVSTDTQYF
>TRBV12-3/TRBV12-4|TRBJ1-1|TRBD1|-
TGTGCCAGCAGGCTGGACAGGGACACTGAAGCTTTCTTT
CASRLDRDTEAFF
>TRBV2|TRBJ2-7|-|-
TGTGCCAGCAGTGACGGCAGGAGCCGATTCAACGAGCAGTACTTC
CASSDGRSRFNEQYF
>TRBV7-2|TRBJ2-5|TRBD2|-
TGTGCCAGCAGCTCGCCTGGCCTAGCGGGAGGGCAAGAGACCCAGTACTTC
CASSSPGLAGGQETQYF
>TRBV28|TRBJ2-3|TRBD2|-
TGTGCCAGCAGGGCCTTGGAGGGATCTAGCGGGAGGGCCTGGACAGATACGCAGTATTTT
CASRALEGSSGRAWTDTQYF
>TRBV19|TRBJ2-5|TRBD2|-
TGTGCCAGTAGTATCCGGGAAGCGGGAATGGAGACCCAGTACTTC
CASSIREAGMETQYF
>TRBV28|TRBJ2-5|TRBD2|-
TGTGCCAGCACTCCGGGAGGGTTTGGCCAAGAGACCCAGTACTTC
CASTPGGFGQETQYF